The rows below give T cell receptor beta chains drawn from one sample of a study of T-cell memory formation after mild COVID-19. From the 5' RACE reads, TCRdb called clonotypes with MiXCR, one entry per CDR3 protein. The top ten hold more than 20% of the sample, which has 300,000 to 400,000 distinct CDR3 sequences, 15% seen once. Input material: PBMCs or a T cell subset sorted from them (not recorded which). The receptors stem from a man aged 18 to 29 who had mild COVID-19 (a few samples of this study predate the infection). Cell type and time point are not known. The CDR3 runs from the conserved cysteine through the conserved F or W. The order of the fields is J gene, V gene, CDR3 protein.

TRBJ1-1,TRBV7-9,CASSSYREAFF
TRBJ2-1,TRBV18,CASSPLAGEQFF
TRBJ1-1,TRBV4-3,CASSLEGHRDTEAFF
TRBJ2-5,TRBV9,CASSHDGFQETQYF
TRBJ2-2,TRBV24-1,CATSDFGGISNTGELFF
TRBJ2-7,TRBV6-6,CASSAQADGEYF
TRBJ2-5,TRBV20-1,CSAKFGLAAQETQYF
TRBJ1-5,TRBV19,CASSIVSRNNQPQHF
TRBJ2-1,TRBV5-1,CASSLIGESYNEQFF
.,TRBV12-3/TRBV12-4,CASTLTSGGRSIQYF
TRBJ1-2,TRBV18,CASSPLSGEHRGYTF
TRBJ2-7,TRBV7-6,CASSQVGEQYF
TRBJ2-3,TRBV7-3,CASSSTHGGPSTDTQYF
TRBJ1-6,TRBV4-1,CASSQGRGGNSPLHF
TRBJ1-3,TRBV7-2,CASSFAGTAFSGNTIYF
TRBJ2-3,TRBV4-3,CASSQEDTDTQYF
TRBJ1-1,TRBV4-2,CASSGQGTEAFF
TRBJ1-1,TRBV5-1,CASSLDAVGSGSEAFF
TRBJ2-1,TRBV24-1,CATSDPGTGPFF
TRBJ2-3,TRBV5-1,CASSGVEELTQYF